Listed here is a single TCR beta chain. The target antigen is unknown. The treatment: approximately nine-day PBMC culture with coronavirus spike peptide pools or control peptides (ViraFEST assay). Sequenced with the Oncomine TCR Beta short-read assay was DNA taken from cultured CD4+ T cells. TCRdb fed the PCR reads into MiXCR, producing one record per CDR3 protein. This table has tens of thousands of distinct CDR3 sequences, approximately 56% appearing once. This specimen belongs to a study of vaccination and CD4 T cells after COVID-19. This CDR3 has 11 amino acids. Germline CDR1 ENHRY, CDR2 SYGVKD. Trimming removed 10 bases from V and 6 bases from J, with 12 bases in between.

This receptor was identified in a human donor who had recovered from COVID-19. Sample: CD4+ T cells from blood, cultured in vitro. The V gene is TRBV10-3, the J gene TRBJ1-1; the D is unclear. The CDR3 DNA follows: TGTGCCACCTCCCGACTCGCTGAAGCTTTCTTT. It yields the protein CATSRLAEAFF.